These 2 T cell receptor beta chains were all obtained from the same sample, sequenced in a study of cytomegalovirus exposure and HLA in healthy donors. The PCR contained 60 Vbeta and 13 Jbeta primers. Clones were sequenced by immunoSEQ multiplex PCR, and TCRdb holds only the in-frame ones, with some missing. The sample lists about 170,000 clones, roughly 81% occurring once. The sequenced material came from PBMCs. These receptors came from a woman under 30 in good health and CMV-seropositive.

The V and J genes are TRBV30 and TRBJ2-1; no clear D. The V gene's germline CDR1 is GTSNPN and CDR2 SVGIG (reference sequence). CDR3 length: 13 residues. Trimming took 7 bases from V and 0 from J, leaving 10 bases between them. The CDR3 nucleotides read TGTGCCTTAGTGCCGAGCTCCTACAATGAGCAGTTCTTC. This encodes CALVPSSYNEQFF.

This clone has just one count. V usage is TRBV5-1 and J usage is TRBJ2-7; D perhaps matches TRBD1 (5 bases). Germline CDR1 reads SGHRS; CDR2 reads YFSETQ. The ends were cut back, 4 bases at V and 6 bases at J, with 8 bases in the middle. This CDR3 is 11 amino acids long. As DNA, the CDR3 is TGCGCCAGCAGCCTCCAGGGCGAGCAGTACTTC. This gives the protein CASSLQGEQYF.